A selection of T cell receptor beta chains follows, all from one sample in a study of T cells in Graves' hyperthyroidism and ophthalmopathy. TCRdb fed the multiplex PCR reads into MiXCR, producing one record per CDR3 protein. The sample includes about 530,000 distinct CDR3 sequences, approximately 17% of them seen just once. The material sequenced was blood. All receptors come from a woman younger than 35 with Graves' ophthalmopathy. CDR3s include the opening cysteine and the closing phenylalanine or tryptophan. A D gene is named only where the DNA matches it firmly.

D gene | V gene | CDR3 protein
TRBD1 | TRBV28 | CASSPFMAQGAYGYTF
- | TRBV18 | CASSLQQARNEQFF
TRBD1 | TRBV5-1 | CAGSLSGQNTEAFF
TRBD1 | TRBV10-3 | CAISEPWDRVYNEQFF
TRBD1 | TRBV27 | CASSFLGPDRGLSEQYF
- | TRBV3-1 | CASSPIGATAYGYTF
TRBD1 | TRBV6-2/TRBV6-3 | CASSRQGRDYGYTF
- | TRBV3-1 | CASSQEAAPPKQYF
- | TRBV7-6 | CASSLHQGNTGELFF
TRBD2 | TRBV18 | CASSPPGLAGGKDTQYF
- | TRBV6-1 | CASSEVITETQYF
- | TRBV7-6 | CASSAAMREATDTQYF
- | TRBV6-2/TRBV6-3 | CASSYTPGLTNEQYF
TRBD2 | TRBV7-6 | CASSSPGLASEQYF
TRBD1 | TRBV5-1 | CASSFRQGEITDTQYF
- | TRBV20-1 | CSIEKGGNEQFF
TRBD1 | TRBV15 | CATSRAVTGVGNQPQHF
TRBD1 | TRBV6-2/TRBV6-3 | CASSYSRTGTNTGELFF
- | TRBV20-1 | CSALQHLTLSMNTEAFF